These T cell receptor beta chains were read from a single sample in a study of T cells after yellow fever vaccination. TCRdb reprocessed the 5' RACE reads via MiXCR and lists one record per CDR3 protein. The profile shows 450,000 to 550,000 distinct CDR3 sequences, roughly a fifth of them singletons. This material consisted of PBMCs, taken 15 days after the yellow fever booster vaccination. Receptor source: a man aged 25-40 years who received the YFV17D yellow fever vaccine. The CDR3 runs from the conserved cysteine through the conserved F or W. The D gene is left open where the match is weak. Clone size is shown for a subset of rows, as once, few, many or a class of expanded clone.

J,D,size,V,DNA,CDR3
TRBJ2-7,-,few,TRBV4-3,TGCGCCAGCAGCCAAGATAGGGGGTCCCCTGAGCAGTACTTC,CASSQDRGSPEQYF
TRBJ1-1,-,-,TRBV6-2/TRBV6-3,TGTGCCAGCAGTTACGGGATCAAGGGGATAACTGAAGCTTTCTTT,CASSYGIKGITEAFF
TRBJ1-2,TRBD1,few,TRBV28,TGTGCCAGCAGTACCACCTACCAGACAGGGTTCGGTGGCTACACCTTC,CASSTTYQTGFGGYTF
TRBJ2-3,TRBD2,-,TRBV11-3,TGTGCCAGCAGCTTAGTAAGCGGGAGCATCGGGGGTACGCAGTATTTT,CASSLVSGSIGGTQYF
TRBJ2-5,-,few,TRBV6-5,-,CASSSSSVEGIWETQYF
TRBJ2-3,-,-,TRBV28,TGTGCCAGCAGTGTACAGACAGATACGCAGTATTTT,CASSVQTDTQYF
TRBJ1-4,TRBD1,few,TRBV4-3,TGCGCCAGCAGCCTTGGGTTCGGGACAGGGCTAGGTAATGAAAAACTGTTTTTT,CASSLGFGTGLGNEKLFF
TRBJ2-2,TRBD2,-,TRBV6-1,TGTGCCAGCACCCCGGGACTAGCGGCGAACACCGGGGAGCTGTTTTTT,CASTPGLAANTGELFF
TRBJ2-2,-,-,TRBV13,TGTGCCAGCAGCTCCAGAAAGAACACCGGGGAGCTGTTTTTT,CASSSRKNTGELFF
TRBJ1-5,-,-,TRBV4-3,TGCGCCAGCAGCCAAGAAGGCAGGGGTCAGCCCCAGCATTTT,CASSQEGRGQPQHF
TRBJ2-3,TRBD2,-,TRBV5-1,TGCGCCAGCAGCTTGGATTGGGGCGGGAGCTCAGATACGCAGTATTTT,CASSLDWGGSSDTQYF
TRBJ2-5,TRBD1,few,TRBV29-1,TGCAGCGGCATGACAGGGGGGGAGACCCAGTACTTC,CSGMTGGETQYF
TRBJ1-1,TRBD1,-,TRBV5-1,TGCGCCAGCGGTACAGGGGGGGTATCGGCTTTCTTT,CASGTGGVSAFF
TRBJ1-5,-,-,TRBV6-2/TRBV6-3,TGTGCCAGCAGTTCTTCCCGGGCCCGAGGCAATCAGCCCCAGCATTTT,CASSSSRARGNQPQHF
TRBJ2-3,-,-,TRBV7-2,TGTGCCAGCAGCTTAGCAACGGGGGACGGGGATACGCAGTATTTT,CASSLATGDGDTQYF